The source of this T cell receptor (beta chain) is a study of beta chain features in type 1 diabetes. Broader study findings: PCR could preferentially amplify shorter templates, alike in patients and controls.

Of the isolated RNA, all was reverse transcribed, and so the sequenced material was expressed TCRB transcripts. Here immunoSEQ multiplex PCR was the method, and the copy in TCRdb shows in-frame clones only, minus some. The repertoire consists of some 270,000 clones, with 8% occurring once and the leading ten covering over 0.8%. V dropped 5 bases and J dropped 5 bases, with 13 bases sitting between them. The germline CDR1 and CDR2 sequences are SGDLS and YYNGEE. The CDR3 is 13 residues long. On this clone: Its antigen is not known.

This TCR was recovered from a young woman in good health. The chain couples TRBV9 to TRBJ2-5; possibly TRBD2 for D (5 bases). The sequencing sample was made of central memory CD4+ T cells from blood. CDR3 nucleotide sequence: TGTGCCAGCAGTGGGTCTTGGAGGGAGACCCAGTACTTC. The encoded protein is CASSGSWRETQYF.